The clone carrying this T cell receptor (beta chain) has a handful of counts. This specimen belongs to a study of blood T cell repertoires in COVID-19. Study-level background: Sources were T cells, B-cell-depleted T cells, or PBMCs; the material itself was cDNA or gDNA.

Seattle patient enrollment occurred during active infection, with longitudinal follow-up thereafter. The CDR3 is 14 residues long. Looked up from germline, CDR1 is SGHNT and CDR2 is YENEEA. The V and J ends lost 4 bases and 8 bases respectively, with 15 bases between them. Original data processing: Researchers report that nucleated cell counts were estimated from reference gene primer amplification. Method: immunoSEQ multiplex PCR; TCRdb's copy keeps in-frame clones and lacks some. The V and J calls and the clone size are those of that table, but D and trimming were determined from the DNA. The sample lists approximately 530,000 clones, around nine tenths occurring once.

The rearrangement joins TRBV11-3 to TRBJ2-1, with D tentatively TRBD2 (5 bases). This receptor was obtained from a woman aged 50 to 60 with COVID-19, enrolled during active disease. The material sequenced was peripheral blood. CDR3 region: CASSSDYPQDEQFF. The CDR3 DNA sequence: TGTGCCAGCAGCTCCGACTACCCTCAGGATGAGCAGTTCTTC.